These 4 T cell receptor beta chains were sequenced from one sample in a study of blood T cell repertoires in COVID-19. Clones were sequenced by immunoSEQ multiplex PCR, and TCRdb holds only the in-frame ones, with some missing. The data show some 91,000 clones, 75% to 95% seen once. The specimen sequenced was peripheral blood. The receptor source for this set is a man aged 55 to 70 with acute or convalescent COVID-19.

This clone showed up just a few times. J is TRBJ2-1 and V is TRBV6-6; tentatively, D is TRBD2 (5 bases). Germline-derived CDR1 and CDR2 are MNHNY and SVGAGI (reference sequence). Trimming shortened V by 0 bases and J by 9 bases, and 15 bases separated the two germline ends. This CDR3 has 15 residues. The CDR3 nucleotides are TGTGCCAGCAGTTACTCAACCCGGGGTAACACTGAGCAGTTCTTC. Protein: CASSYSTRGNTEQFF.

The CDR3 DNA reads TGCGCCAGCAGCTTAGACGGACGGGAGAACACTGAAGCTTTCTTT. Translated, it gives CASSLDGRENTEAFF. The rearrangement joins TRBV5-1 to TRBJ1-1; unclear D gene. CDR3 length equals 15 residues. The germline CDR1 and CDR2 sequences are SGHRS and YFSETQ. Trimming cost V 2 bases and J 1 base, with 12 bases left between them.

The chain combines TRBV5-1 with TRBJ2-3; 11 bases fit TRBD1. The V gene's germline CDR1 is SGHRS and CDR2 YFSETQ. CDR3 size: 15 residues. V lost 4 bases and J lost 5; bases outside the gene matches: 6. The CDR3 is CASSDGQGAGDTQYF. The CDR3 nucleotides are TGCGCCAGCAGCGACGGACAGGGGGCTGGAGATACGCAGTATTTT.

This clone turned up a few times. The gene calls are TRBV6-2 or TRBV6-3 and TRBJ2-7, with 7 bases identical to TRBD1. Germline V gives CDR1 MNHEY, CDR2 SVGEGT. The CDR3 totals 14 residues. V shed 5 bases and J 1 base; nucleotides not matched to a gene: 5. CDR3 in DNA: TGTGCCAGCAGTGACCCGACAGGGTCCTACGAGCAGTACGTC. Translation: CASSDPTGSYEQYV.